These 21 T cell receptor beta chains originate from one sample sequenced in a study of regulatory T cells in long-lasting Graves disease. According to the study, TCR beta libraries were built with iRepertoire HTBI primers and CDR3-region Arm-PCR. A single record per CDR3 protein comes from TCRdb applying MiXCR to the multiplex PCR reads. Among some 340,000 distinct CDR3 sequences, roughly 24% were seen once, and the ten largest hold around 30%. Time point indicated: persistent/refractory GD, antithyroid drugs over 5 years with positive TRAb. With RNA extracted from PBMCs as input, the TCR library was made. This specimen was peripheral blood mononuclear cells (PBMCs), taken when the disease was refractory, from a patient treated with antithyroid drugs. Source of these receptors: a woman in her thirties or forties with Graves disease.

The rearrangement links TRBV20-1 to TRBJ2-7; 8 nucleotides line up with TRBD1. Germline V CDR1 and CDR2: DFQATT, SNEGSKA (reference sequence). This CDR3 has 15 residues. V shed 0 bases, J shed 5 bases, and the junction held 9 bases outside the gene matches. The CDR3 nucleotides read TGCAGTGCTAGAGATTCGCGGACAGGGTTCGACGAGCAGTACTTC. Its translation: CSARDSRTGFDEQYF.

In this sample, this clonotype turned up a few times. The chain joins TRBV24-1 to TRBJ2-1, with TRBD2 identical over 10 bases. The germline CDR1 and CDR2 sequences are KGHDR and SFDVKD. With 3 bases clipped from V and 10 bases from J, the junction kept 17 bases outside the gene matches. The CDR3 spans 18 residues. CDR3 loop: CATSDPSSSGRNSPEQFF. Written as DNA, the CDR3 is TGTGCCACCAGTGATCCTTCCTCTAGCGGGAGAAATTCCCCAGAGCAGTTCTTC.

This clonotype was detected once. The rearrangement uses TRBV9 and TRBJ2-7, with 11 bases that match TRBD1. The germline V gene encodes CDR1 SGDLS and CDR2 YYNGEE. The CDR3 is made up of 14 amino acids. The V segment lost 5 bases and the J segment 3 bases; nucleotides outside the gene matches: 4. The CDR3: CASRPGQGVYEQYF. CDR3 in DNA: TGTGCCAGCAGGCCGGGACAGGGGGTCTACGAGCAGTACTTC.

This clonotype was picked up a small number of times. The DNA for the CDR3 is TGTGCCAGCAGCGAAACTAGCGGGAGGACAGATACGCAGTATTTT. Residues: CASSETSGRTDTQYF. The V gene is TRBV28, the J gene TRBJ2-3; 12 bases agree with TRBD2. The germline V gene has CDR1 MDHEN and CDR2 SYDVKM. The CDR3 contains 15 residues. The ends lost 6 bases at V and 3 bases at J; junction bases unmatched: 4.

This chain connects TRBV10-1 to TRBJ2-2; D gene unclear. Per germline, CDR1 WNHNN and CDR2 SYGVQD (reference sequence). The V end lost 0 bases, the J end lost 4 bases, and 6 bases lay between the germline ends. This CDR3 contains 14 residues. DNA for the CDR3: TGCGCCAGCAGTGAGTCACGTCTCACCGGGGAGCTGTTTTTT. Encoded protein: CASSESRLTGELFF.

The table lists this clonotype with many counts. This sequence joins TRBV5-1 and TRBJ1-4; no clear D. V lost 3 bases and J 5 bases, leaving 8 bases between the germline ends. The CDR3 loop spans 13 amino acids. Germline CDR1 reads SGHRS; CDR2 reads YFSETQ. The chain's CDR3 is CASSSPPNEKLFF. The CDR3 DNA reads TGCGCCAGCAGCTCTCCTCCGAATGAAAAACTGTTTTTT.

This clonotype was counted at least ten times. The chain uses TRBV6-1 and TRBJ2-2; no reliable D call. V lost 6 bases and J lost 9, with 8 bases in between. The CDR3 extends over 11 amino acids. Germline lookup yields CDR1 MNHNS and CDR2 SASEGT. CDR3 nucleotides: TGTGCCAGCAGCCAAGATTGGGAGCTGTTTTTT. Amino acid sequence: CASSQDWELFF.

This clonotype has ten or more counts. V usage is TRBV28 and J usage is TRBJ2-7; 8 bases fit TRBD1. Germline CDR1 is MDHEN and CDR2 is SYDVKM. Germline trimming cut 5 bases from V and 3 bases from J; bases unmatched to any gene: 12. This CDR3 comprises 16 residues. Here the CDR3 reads CASSPLQTGASYEQYF. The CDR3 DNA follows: TGTGCCAGCAGTCCACTCCAGACAGGGGCAAGCTACGAGCAGTACTTC.

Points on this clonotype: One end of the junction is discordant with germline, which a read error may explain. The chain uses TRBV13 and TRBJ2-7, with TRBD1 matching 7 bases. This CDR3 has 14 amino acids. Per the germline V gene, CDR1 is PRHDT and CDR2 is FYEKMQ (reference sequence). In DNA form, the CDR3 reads TGTGTCAGCAGCCAGGGGGACCTTACCTACGAGCAGTACTTC. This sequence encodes CVSSQGDLTYEQYF.

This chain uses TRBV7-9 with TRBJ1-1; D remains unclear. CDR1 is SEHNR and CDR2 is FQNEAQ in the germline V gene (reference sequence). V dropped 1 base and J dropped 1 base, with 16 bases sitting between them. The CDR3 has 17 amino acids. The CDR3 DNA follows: TGTGCCAGCAGCTTAGTTGTAACACGAGGACGGAACACTGAAGCTTTCTTT. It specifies CASSLVVTRGRNTEAFF.

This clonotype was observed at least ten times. For the CDR3, the DNA is TGTGCCAGCAGCCCGAAGGGCGGGACAGGAGGCGTGGAGACCCAGTACTTC. This translates into CASSPKGGTGGVETQYF. V usage is TRBV7-3 and J usage is TRBJ2-5, with TRBD1 matching over 8 bases. Germline-derived CDR1 and CDR2 are SGHTA and FQGTGA. The CDR3 has 17 residues. After removal of 5 bases from V and 5 bases from J, the junction contained 16 bases not matched to a gene.

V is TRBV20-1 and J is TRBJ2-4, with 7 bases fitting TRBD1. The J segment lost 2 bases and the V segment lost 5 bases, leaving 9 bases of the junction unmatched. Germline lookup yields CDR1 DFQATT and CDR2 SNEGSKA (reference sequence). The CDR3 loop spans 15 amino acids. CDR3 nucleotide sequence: TGCAGTGCTCCACCGACAGGGCTGACCAAAAACATTCAGTACTTC. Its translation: CSAPPTGLTKNIQYF.

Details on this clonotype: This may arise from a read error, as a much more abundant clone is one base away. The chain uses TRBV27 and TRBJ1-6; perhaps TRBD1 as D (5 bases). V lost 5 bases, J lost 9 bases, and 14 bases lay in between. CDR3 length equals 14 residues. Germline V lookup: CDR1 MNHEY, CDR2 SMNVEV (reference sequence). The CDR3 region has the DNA TGTGCCAGCAGTGCAGGGCAGAGCATTTCACCCCTCCACTTT. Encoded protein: CASSAGQSISPLHF.

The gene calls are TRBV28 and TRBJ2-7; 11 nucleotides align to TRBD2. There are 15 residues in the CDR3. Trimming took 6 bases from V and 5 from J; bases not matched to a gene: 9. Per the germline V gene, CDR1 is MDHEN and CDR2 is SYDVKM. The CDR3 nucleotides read TGTGCCAGCAGCCCCCGACTAGCGGGACAAAACGAGCAGTACTTC. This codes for CASSPRLAGQNEQYF. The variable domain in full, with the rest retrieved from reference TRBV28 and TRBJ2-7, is DVKVTQSSRYLVKRTGEKVFLECVQDMDHENMFWYRQDPGLGLRLIYFSYDVKMKEKGDIPEGYSVSREKKERFSLILESASTNQTSMYLCASSPRLAGQNEQYFGPGTRLTVT.

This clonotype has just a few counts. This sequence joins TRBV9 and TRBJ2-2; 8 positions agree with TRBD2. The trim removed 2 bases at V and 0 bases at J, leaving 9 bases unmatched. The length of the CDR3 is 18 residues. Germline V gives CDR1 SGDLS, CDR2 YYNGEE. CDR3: CASSVGPAGGPNTGELFF. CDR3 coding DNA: TGTGCCAGCAGCGTCGGACCGGCGGGAGGACCGAACACCGGGGAGCTGTTTTTT.

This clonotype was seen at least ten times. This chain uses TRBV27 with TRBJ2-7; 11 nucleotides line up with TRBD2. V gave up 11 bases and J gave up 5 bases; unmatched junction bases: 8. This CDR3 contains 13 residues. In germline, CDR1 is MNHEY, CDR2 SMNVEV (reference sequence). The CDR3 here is CASTSGIGNEQYF. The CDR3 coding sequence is TGTGCCTCGACTAGCGGGATAGGTAACGAGCAGTACTTC.

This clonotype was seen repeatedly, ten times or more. CDR3 residues: CASSRNIVQETQYF. The CDR3 nucleotides are TGTGCCAGCAGTCGGAACATAGTTCAAGAGACCCAGTACTTC. The J gene is TRBJ2-5, the V gene TRBV2; D is unresolved. Germline CDR1 SNHLY, CDR2 FYNNEI. This CDR3 is built from 14 residues. V gave up 5 bases and J gave up 2 bases, with 12 bases separating them.

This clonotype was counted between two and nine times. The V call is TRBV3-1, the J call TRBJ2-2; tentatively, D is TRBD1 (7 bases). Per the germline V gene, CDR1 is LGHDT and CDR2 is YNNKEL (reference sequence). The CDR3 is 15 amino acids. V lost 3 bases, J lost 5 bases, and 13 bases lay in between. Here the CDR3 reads CASSHRTGGTGELFF. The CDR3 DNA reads TGTGCCAGCAGCCACCGGACAGGAGGGACCGGGGAGCTGTTTTTT.

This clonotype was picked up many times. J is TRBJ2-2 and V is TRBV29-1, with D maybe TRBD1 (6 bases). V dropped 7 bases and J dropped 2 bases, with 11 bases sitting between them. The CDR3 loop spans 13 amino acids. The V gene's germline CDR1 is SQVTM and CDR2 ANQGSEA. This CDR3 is CSADRSNTGELFF. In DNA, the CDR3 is TGCAGCGCCGACAGGTCAAACACCGGGGAGCTGTTTTTT.

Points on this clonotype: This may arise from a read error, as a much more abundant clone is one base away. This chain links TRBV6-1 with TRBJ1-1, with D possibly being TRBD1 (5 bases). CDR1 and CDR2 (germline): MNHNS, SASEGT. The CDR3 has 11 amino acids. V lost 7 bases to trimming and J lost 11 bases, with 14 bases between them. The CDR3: CASTPGGSAFF. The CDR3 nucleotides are TGTGCCAGCACCCCGGGGGGATCGGCTTTCTTT.

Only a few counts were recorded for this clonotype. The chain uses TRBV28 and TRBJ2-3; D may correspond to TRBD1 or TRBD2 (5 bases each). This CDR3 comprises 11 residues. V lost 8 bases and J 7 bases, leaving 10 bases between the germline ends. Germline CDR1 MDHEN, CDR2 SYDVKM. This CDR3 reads CASRGVYTQYF. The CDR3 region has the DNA TGTGCCAGCCGAGGGGTATATACGCAGTATTTT.